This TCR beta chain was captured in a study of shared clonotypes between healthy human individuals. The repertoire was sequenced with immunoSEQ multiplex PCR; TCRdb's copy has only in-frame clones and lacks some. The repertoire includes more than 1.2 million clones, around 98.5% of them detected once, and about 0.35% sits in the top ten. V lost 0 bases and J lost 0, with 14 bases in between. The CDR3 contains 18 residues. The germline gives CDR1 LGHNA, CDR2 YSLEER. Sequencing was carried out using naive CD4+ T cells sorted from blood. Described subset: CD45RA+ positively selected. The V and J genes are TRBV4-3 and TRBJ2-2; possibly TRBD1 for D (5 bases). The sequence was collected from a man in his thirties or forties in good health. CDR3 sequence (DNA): TGCGCCAGCAGCCAAGACACCATAGGGGCGGCGAACACCGGGGAGCTGTTTTTT. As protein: CASSQDTIGAANTGELFF.